These 30 T cell receptor beta chains share one sample of origin, sequenced in a study of blood T cell repertoires in COVID-19. Profiled with immunoSEQ multiplex PCR; TCRdb holds only in-frame clones, not every one. The profile shows about 98,000 clones, roughly 92% of them singletons. Sequenced input: peripheral blood. Source of these receptors: a woman between 45 and 60 years old with COVID-19, enrolled during active disease.

CDR3 in DNA: TGTGCCAGCAGTGACTCGAGAGGGTTCGCTCCTGGGGCCAACGTCCTGACTTTC. Translation gives CASSDSRGFAPGANVLTF. This chain links TRBV6-4 with TRBJ2-6; D possibly corresponds to TRBD2 (5 bases). With 0 bases removed from V and 2 bases from J, the gap between germline ends came to 14 bases. CDR3 length: 18 residues. CDR1 is MRHNA, CDR2 SNTAGT, per germline.

The chain employs TRBV6-5 and TRBJ2-1; 9 bases are shared with TRBD2. V lost 5 bases, J lost 3 bases, and 5 bases stayed unmatched. This CDR3 region has 15 residues. Germline values: CDR1 MNHEY, CDR2 SVGAGI. CDR3 in DNA: TGTGCCAGCAGTCCCCTAGCGGGGCTCTACAATGAGCAGTTCTTC. It specifies CASSPLAGLYNEQFF.

The rearrangement uses TRBV18 and TRBJ1-2; the match to TRBD1 covers 9 bases. The CDR3 runs 14 residues. J gave up 6 bases and V 6 bases, and 8 bases lay outside the gene matches. From germline, CDR1 is KGHSH and CDR2 LQKENI. The CDR3 reads CASSRDRGINGYTF. The CDR3 region has the DNA TGTGCCAGCTCTCGCGACAGGGGGATAAATGGCTACACCTTC. The full variable domain, rest sourced from reference TRBV18 and TRBJ1-2, is NAGVMQNPRHLVRRRGQEARLRCSPMKGHSHVYWYRQLPEEGLKFMVYLQKENIIDESGMPKERFSAEFPKEGPSILRIQQVVRGDSAAYFCASSRDRGINGYTFGSGTRLTVV.

V gene TRBV30 combines with J gene TRBJ1-5; D possibly corresponds to TRBD1 (5 bases). The CDR3 is 14 amino acids. Germline V gene sequence: CDR1 GTSNPN, CDR2 SVGIG (reference sequence). V lost 5 bases to trimming and J lost 2 bases, with 13 bases between them. The CDR3 reads CAWQTPGGNQPQHF. In nucleotides, the CDR3 is TGTGCCTGGCAGACTCCGGGGGGCAATCAGCCCCAGCATTTT.

V gene TRBV7-2 combines with J gene TRBJ1-6; TRBD1 matches 7 bases. The CDR3 is 14 amino acids. CDR1 is SGHTA, CDR2 FQGNSA, per germline. With V trimmed by 4 bases and J by 7 bases, 4 bases remained unmatched. CDR3 sequence reads: CASSSDRLNSPLHF. In DNA, the CDR3 is TGTGCCAGCAGCTCGGACAGGCTGAATTCACCCCTCCACTTT.

This clone was seen a few times. Other DNA sequences within the sample encode an identical CDR3. The CDR3 loop is CASSPTGWELFF. The CDR3 nucleotides are TGTGCCAGCAGCCCGACAGGGTGGGAGCTGTTTTTT. The V call is TRBV2, the J call TRBJ2-2; the match to TRBD1 covers 7 bases. Germline V gene lookup returns CDR1 SNHLY and CDR2 FYNNEI. The CDR3 is 12 amino acids. Trimming took 6 bases from V and 9 from J; bases not matched to a gene: 4. Full variable domain (missing parts from reference TRBV2 and TRBJ2-2): EPEVTQTPSHQVTQMGQEVILRCVPISNHLYFYWYRQILGQKVEFLVSFYNNEISEKSEIFDDQFSVERPDGSNFTLKIRSTKLEDSAMYFCASSPTGWELFFGEGSRLTVL.

The rearrangement joins TRBV2 to TRBJ2-3; D not certain. CDR1 is SNHLY, CDR2 FYNNEI, per germline. With 5 bases removed from V and 1 base from J, the gap between germline ends came to 7 bases. The length of the CDR3 is 13 residues. The DNA for the CDR3 is TGTGCCAGCAGTTGGAGAGGCACAGATACGCAGTATTTT. Its translation: CASSWRGTDTQYF. Filled out from reference TRBV2 and TRBJ2-3, the complete variable domain reads EPEVTQTPSHQVTQMGQEVILRCVPISNHLYFYWYRQILGQKVEFLVSFYNNEISEKSEIFDDQFSVERPDGSNFTLKIRSTKLEDSAMYFCASSWRGTDTQYFGPGTRLTVL.

This clone has more than one count but fewer than ten. V gene TRBV6-1 combines with J gene TRBJ1-1; TRBD1 aligns across 7 bases. There are 16 residues in the CDR3. Losses at the gene ends were 0 bases for V and 3 bases for J; bases not matched to a gene: 7. Germline V CDR1 and CDR2: MNHNS, SASEGT. As DNA, the CDR3 is TGTGCCAGCAGTGAAGCTCCCGTCGGACAGGACACTGAAGCTTTCTTT. This encodes CASSEAPVGQDTEAFF.

The gene calls are TRBV6-6 and TRBJ2-1, with 11 bases that match TRBD2. After removal of 7 bases from V and 11 bases from J, the junction contained 7 bases not matched to a gene. This CDR3 is built from 13 residues. Per the germline V gene, CDR1 is MNHNY and CDR2 is SVGAGI (reference sequence). This chain's CDR3 is CASNPSSGGKQFF. The CDR3 nucleotides are TGTGCCAGCAACCCCTCTAGCGGGGGGAAGCAGTTCTTC.

The chain recombines TRBV14 with TRBJ2-5; the match to TRBD2 covers 10 bases. This CDR3 is built from 17 residues. The germline V gene encodes CDR1 SGHDN and CDR2 FVKESK. The trim removed 2 bases at V and 4 bases at J, leaving 10 bases unmatched. The CDR3 nucleotides are TGTGCCAGCAGCCAATATCTAACTAGCGGGGCAGCAGAGACCCAGTACTTC. It encodes CASSQYLTSGAAETQYF.

The rearrangement joins TRBV19 to TRBJ1-5, with 11 positions matching TRBD1. The CDR3 sequence is 17 residues long. With 6 bases clipped from V and 2 bases from J, the junction kept 9 bases outside the gene matches. Looked up from germline, CDR1 is LNHDA and CDR2 is SQIVND (reference sequence). CDR3 sequence reads: CASRRDRGADGNQPQHF. The CDR3 DNA sequence: TGTGCCAGTAGACGGGACAGGGGGGCAGATGGCAATCAGCCCCAGCATTTT.

V is TRBV2 and J is TRBJ2-7, with D perhaps TRBD1 (5 bases). The V gene's germline CDR1 is SNHLY and CDR2 FYNNEI. CDR3 length: 12 residues. V was pared by 7 bases and J by 5 bases, with 12 bases between. The CDR3 here is CASTPGIHEQYF. The CDR3 DNA reads as TGTGCCAGCACCCCAGGGATCCACGAGCAGTACTTC.

The rearrangement uses TRBV6-2 or TRBV6-3 and TRBJ1-4; possibly TRBD1 for D (6 bases). Germline assignment: CDR1 MNHEY and CDR2 SVGEGT. V gave up 2 bases and J gave up 4 bases, with 8 bases separating them. This CDR3 has 14 amino acids. CDR3 coding DNA: TGTGCCAGCAGTTACGGCAGGGGTAATGAAAAACTGTTTTTT. Its protein product is CASSYGRGNEKLFF.

CDR3 nucleotide sequence: TGTGCCAGCAGTCAGAACACTGAAGCTTTCTTT. Translation gives CASSQNTEAFF. The rearrangement links TRBV12-3 or TRBV12-4 to TRBJ1-1; D uncertain. Trimming left V 5 bases short and J 1 base short, with 2 bases between. The CDR3 loop spans 11 amino acids.

The J gene is TRBJ1-2, the V gene TRBV10-2; D gene unclear. V lost 4 bases to trimming and J lost 8 bases, with 11 bases between them. CDR3 length: 12 residues. CDR1 is WSHSY and CDR2 is SAAADI in the germline V gene. CDR3 bases: TGCGCCAGCAGTGTCGCCTACGGGGGCTACACCTTC. It specifies CASSVAYGGYTF.

The sample holds a few counts of this clone. This chain connects TRBV19 to TRBJ1-2; no reliable D call. Trimming shortened V by 3 bases and J by 6 bases, and 5 bases separated the two germline ends. The CDR3 runs 11 residues. Looked up from germline, CDR1 is LNHDA and CDR2 is SQIVND (reference sequence). This CDR3 reads CASSMTNGYTF. Written as DNA, the CDR3 is TGTGCCAGTAGTATGACAAATGGCTACACCTTC.

CDR3 in amino acids: CATSEPGVTEAFF. The CDR3 DNA sequence: TGTGCCACCAGTGAGCCAGGGGTCACTGAAGCTTTCTTT. The rearrangement links TRBV24-1 to TRBJ1-1, with D possibly TRBD1 on 6 matching bases. Germline V gives CDR1 KGHDR, CDR2 SFDVKD. This CDR3 spans 13 amino acids. V lost 4 bases to trimming and J lost 4 bases, with 9 bases between them.

Written as DNA, the CDR3 is TGTGCCAGCAGGAGGGACAGGGGGCAAGGGGCCAACGTCCTGACTTTC. It translates to CASRRDRGQGANVLTF. V gene TRBV2 combines with J gene TRBJ2-6; TRBD1 matches at 12 bases. V shed 6 bases and J 4 bases; nucleotides not matched to a gene: 4. This CDR3 has 16 amino acids. Germline CDR1 and CDR2: SNHLY and FYNNEI.

The chain has TRBV19 and TRBJ1-2; D may be TRBD1 (6 bases). The germline V and J ends were trimmed by 0 bases and 5 bases, with 16 bases remaining between them. Looked up from germline, CDR1 is LNHDA and CDR2 is SQIVND (reference sequence). The CDR3 runs 16 residues. This CDR3 is CASSIDTGNLTYGYTF. The CDR3 DNA sequence: TGTGCCAGTAGTATAGATACAGGGAATTTAACGTATGGCTACACCTTC.

The J gene is TRBJ1-1, the V gene TRBV5-1; no clear D. Trimming stripped 6 bases from V and 5 bases from J, with 17 bases between. CDR1 is SGHRS, CDR2 YFSETQ, per germline. The CDR3 is 14 amino acids. DNA of the CDR3: TGCGCCAGCAACATTGACCCGGGAGGGACTGAAGCTTTCTTT. Translated: CASNIDPGGTEAFF.

V gene TRBV10-1 combines with J gene TRBJ1-3, with 9 bases fitting TRBD1. V shed 6 bases, J shed 5 bases, and the junction held 2 bases outside the gene matches. The CDR3 extends over 13 amino acids. Germline lookup yields CDR1 WNHNN and CDR2 SYGVQD (reference sequence). In DNA, the CDR3 is TGCGCCAGCAGGACAGGGGGACGAAACACCATATATTTT. As protein: CASRTGGRNTIYF.

The chain is built from TRBV3-1 (or the pseudogene TRBV3-2) and TRBJ2-1; 10 nucleotides line up with TRBD2. Germline-derived CDR1 and CDR2 are LGHDT and YNNKEL (reference sequence). This CDR3 has 14 amino acids. The V gene end was trimmed by 4 bases and the J gene end by 3 bases; junction bases not matched to a gene: 0. This CDR3 reads CASSLAGGYNEQFF. The CDR3 DNA is TGTGCCAGCAGCCTAGCGGGGGGCTACAATGAGCAGTTCTTC.

The V and J genes are TRBV6-1 and TRBJ2-5; D remains unclear. CDR1 and CDR2 (germline): MNHNS, SASEGT. The CDR3 covers 13 residues. The V end was cut by 0 bases, the J end by 5 bases, with 7 bases between. CDR3 amino acids: CASSEASSETQYF. CDR3 DNA sequence: TGTGCCAGCAGTGAAGCGTCCTCGGAGACCCAGTACTTC.

The genes are TRBV28 and TRBJ2-1; TRBD1 aligns across 10 bases. J lost 9 bases, V lost 5 bases, and 7 bases had no gene match. The length of the CDR3 is 14 residues. CDR1 and CDR2 from the germline V gene are MDHEN and SYDVKM. This CDR3 is CASSPGTGDGEQFF. Written as DNA, the CDR3 is TGTGCCAGCAGTCCCGGGACAGGGGATGGTGAGCAGTTCTTC.

The count of this clone is one. CDR3 amino acids: CASSEGGLSGNTIYF. The CDR3 DNA is TGTGCCAGCAGTGAAGGGGGATTATCTGGAAACACCATATATTTT. The rearrangement joins TRBV28 to TRBJ1-3; D may be TRBD1 (6 bases). The germline V gene has CDR1 MDHEN and CDR2 SYDVKM. This CDR3 is built from 15 residues. V lost 5 bases and J 1 base, leaving 12 bases between the germline ends.

The chain combines TRBV21-1 with TRBJ1-5. TRBV21-1 is shown as a pseudogene. The CDR3 is 15 residues long. The CDR3 reads CASSNILRGAQPQHF. The CDR3, as DNA: TGTGCCAGCAGCAACATCCTCCGCGGGGCTCAGCCCCAGCATTTT.

This clone appeared a single time. The chain uses TRBV28 and TRBJ2-7, with D possibly TRBD1 on 6 matching bases. The V and J ends lost 1 base and 2 bases respectively, with 9 bases between them. Germline values: CDR1 MDHEN, CDR2 SYDVKM. The CDR3 has 14 residues. CDR3 region: CASSLYQGTYEQYF. The CDR3 nucleotides read TGTGCCAGCAGTTTATACCAGGGGACCTACGAGCAGTACTTC.

The chain combines TRBV7-3 with TRBJ2-1; 8 bases are a match to TRBD1. The CDR3 has 12 residues. The germline gives CDR1 SGHTA, CDR2 FQGTGA. J lost 9 bases, V lost 4 bases, and 2 bases had no gene match. This CDR3 is CASSYTGGEQFF. Here the CDR3 DNA reads TGTGCCAGCAGCTACACAGGGGGTGAGCAGTTCTTC.

The genes are TRBV21-1 and TRBJ2-7; the table's D call TRBD1 went unverified against the DNA. TRBV21-1 is recorded as a pseudogene. There are 17 residues in the CDR3. For the CDR3, the DNA is TGTGCCAGCAGCAAAGTTTATGGGACAGGGTTACGCCACGAGCAGTACGTC. Protein sequence: CASSKVYGTGLRHEQYV.

The chain has TRBV12-3 or TRBV12-4 and TRBJ2-1; D is perhaps TRBD2 (7 bases). CDR3 length: 13 residues. V lost 3 bases to trimming and J lost 10 bases, with 13 bases between them. The CDR3: CASSLGGRGEQFF. The CDR3 DNA sequence: TGTGCCAGCAGTTTGGGGGGGCGCGGAGAGCAGTTCTTC.